This T cell receptor (beta chain) is drawn from a study of early T cells in non-severe SARS-CoV-2 infection (dated by TCRdb to 2020 to 2023). For the wider study: Because TCR sequencing relied on bulk RNA taken from unsorted whole blood, pairing of alpha and beta chains was not possible. Study-level results and caveats: VDJdb matching was skewed toward anti-spike CD8 responses and likely underestimated virus-specific expansions by missing private and CD4 specificities.

Libraries were constructed by 5' RACE. TCRdb shows the sequencer as NextSeq 500. The TCR library protocol attached unique molecular identifiers to individual cDNA molecules to correct for sequencing error and PCR bias. TCR alpha and beta chains were both sequenced, and the abundances of alpha and beta sequences in each sample were closely correlated with each other. Regarding the original processing steps: V gene, J gene and CDR3 annotation of TCR sequences was performed with Decombinator V4. TCRs were defined as expanded if a significant change between any two time points was detected under a Poisson model with p below 0.0001. TCR abundances were normalised to the total number of TCRs sequenced per sample and were expressed as counts per million. MAIT TCRs were defined by TRAV1-2 paired with TRAJ12, TRAJ20 or TRAJ33, and iNKT TCRs by TRAV10 paired with TRAJ18. VDJdb, accessed on 1 November 2021, was searched for TCRs annotated for CMV, EBV and SARS-CoV-2, and TCRs annotated for more than one antigen were excluded. TCRdb trimmed public reads at Q25 via fastp, called clones via MiXCR and kept in-frame beta chains. Identical CDR3 protein sequences are pooled into one entry, listed with their most common genes and DNA. TCRdb, not the authors, supplied the V and J calls. For this sample there are 80,000 to 95,000 distinct CDR3 sequences; about 12% appear just once. Approximately 6.1% of the sample is held by the ten biggest clonotypes.

At the junction V is shortened by 4 bases and J by 3 bases; bases outside the gene matches: 6. The germline V gene (reference sequence) supplies CDR1 SGHKS and CDR2 YYEKEE. The CDR3, from cysteine to phenylalanine, totals 15 residues. Only CDR3 DNA is held: 45 bases, read in frame from base 1. Set within a cohort of healthcare workers in London, UK, this nested case-control study involved weekly PCR testing of nasopharyngeal swabs along with blood sampling. Healthcare workers were recruited between 23 and 31 March 2020, during the week of the UK lockdown, and were followed weekly for up to about 15 weeks. In regard to this clonotype: This receptor's antigen is unknown. Base-call qualities are not available, and no considerably larger clone is one nucleotide away.

The sequence derives from an adult who was a healthcare worker with PCR-confirmed SARS-CoV-2 infection or an uninfected control (not recorded which). The chain is assembled from TRBV5-5 and TRBJ1-1, with TRBD1 matching 10 junction bases. The sequenced material came from whole blood. The CDR3 protein sequence reads: CASSQTGGGYTEAFF. The sequenced DNA: TGTGCCAGCAGCCAGACAGGGGGCGGGTACACTGAAGCTTTCTTT.